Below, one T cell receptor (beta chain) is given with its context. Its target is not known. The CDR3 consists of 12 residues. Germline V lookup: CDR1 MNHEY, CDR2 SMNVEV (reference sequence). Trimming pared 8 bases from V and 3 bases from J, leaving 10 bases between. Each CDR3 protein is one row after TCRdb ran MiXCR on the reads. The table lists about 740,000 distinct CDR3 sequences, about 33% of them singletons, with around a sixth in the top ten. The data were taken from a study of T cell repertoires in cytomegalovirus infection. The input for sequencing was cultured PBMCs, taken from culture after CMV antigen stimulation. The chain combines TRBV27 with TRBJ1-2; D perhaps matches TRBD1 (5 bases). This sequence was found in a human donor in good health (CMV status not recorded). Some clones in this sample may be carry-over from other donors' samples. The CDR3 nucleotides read TGTGCCAGCTTGGACACCCACTATGGCTACACCTTC. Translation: CASLDTHYGYTF.